The 28 T cell receptor beta chains given below trace back to one sample, sequenced in a study of beta chain features in type 1 diabetes. Every isolated RNA sample was fully reverse transcribed, so sequencing captured expressed TCRB transcripts. This table comes from immunoSEQ multiplex PCR, and its TCRdb copy is limited to in-frame clones, with some not included. The table includes 430,000 or so clones, approximately 10% detected once. Sequencing was done on a sample of naive CD4+ T cells from blood. The receptor source for this set is a woman aged 18-29 years in good health.

The gene calls are TRBV10-3 and TRBJ1-1; 9 bases align to TRBD1. This CDR3 has 15 amino acids. Trimming took 8 bases from V and 4 from J; bases not matched to a gene: 11. Germline CDR1 reads ENHRY; CDR2 reads SYGVKD. CDR3 region: CAIGLTGGAITEAFF. The DNA for the CDR3 is TGTGCCATCGGCTTAACAGGGGGCGCGATCACTGAAGCTTTCTTT.

The chain carries TRBV7-9 and TRBJ2-1, with 7 bases that match TRBD1. In germline, CDR1 is SEHNR, CDR2 FQNEAQ (reference sequence). J lost 9 bases, V lost 5 bases, and 13 bases had no gene match. CDR3 length equals 15 residues. CDR3 DNA: TGTGCCAGCAGCCAATGGGACAGTCGTAGCACTGAGCAGTTCTTC. Residues: CASSQWDSRSTEQFF.

The V gene is TRBV7-9, the J gene TRBJ2-1, with D possibly TRBD2 on 5 matching bases. CDR3 length equals 15 residues. CDR1 is SEHNR and CDR2 is FQNEAQ in the germline V gene (reference sequence). V was cut by 5 bases and J by 4 bases, with 15 bases left in between. The CDR3 region is CASSHRTAKYNEQFF. DNA of the CDR3: TGTGCCAGCAGCCACCGGACTGCAAAATACAATGAGCAGTTCTTC.

V and J are TRBV18 and TRBJ2-1, with D tentatively TRBD2 (6 bases). In germline, CDR1 is KGHSH, CDR2 LQKENI. The CDR3 has 15 residues. V shed 5 bases and J shed 3 bases, with 14 bases lying between them. The CDR3 DNA follows: TGTGCCAGCTCAGCTAGCGTTGGAAGCTACAATGAGCAGTTCTTC. This codes for CASSASVGSYNEQFF.

The table lists this clone with a few counts. The genes are TRBV11-2 and TRBJ1-1; 7 positions agree with TRBD1. This CDR3 region has 14 residues. The germline CDR1 and CDR2 sequences are SGHAT and FQNNGV. V dropped 5 bases and J dropped 4; count of bases not matched to a gene: 7. The CDR3 DNA follows: TGTGCCAGCAGCCCAAGGGGGCTTGGCACTGAAGCTTTCTTT. Translating it yields CASSPRGLGTEAFF. The full variable domain, with the rest looked up from reference TRBV11-2 and TRBJ1-1, is EAGVAQSPRYKIIEKRQSVAFWCNPISGHATLYWYQQILGQGPKLLIQFQNNGVVDDSQLPKDRFSAERLKGVDSTLKIQPAKLEDSAVYLCASSPRGLGTEAFFGQGTRLTVV.

A few counts support this clone. CDR3 residues: CASSPRTGDIQYF. The CDR3 region has the DNA TGTGCCAGCTCACCCCGGACAGGGGACATTCAGTACTTC. This chain joins TRBV18 and TRBJ2-4, with 9 nucleotides matching TRBD1. Unmatched junction bases numbered 2, after V lost 3 bases and J lost 8 bases. CDR1 and CDR2 from the germline V gene are KGHSH and LQKENI. This CDR3 has 13 amino acids.

J is TRBJ1-3 and V is TRBV29-1, with D uncertain. In germline, CDR1 is SQVTM, CDR2 ANQGSEA. The germline V and J ends were trimmed by 4 bases and 0 bases, with 13 bases remaining between them. The CDR3 sequence is 15 residues long. The chain's CDR3 is CSVGVGTSSGNTIYF. In DNA form, the CDR3 reads TGCAGCGTTGGGGTAGGCACTAGCTCTGGAAACACCATATATTTT.

This clone was observed a few times. The chain joins TRBV19 to TRBJ2-4; D perhaps matches TRBD2 (5 bases). Trimming took off 8 bases at V and 2 bases at J, with 13 bases between the two ends. The germline V gene has CDR1 LNHDA and CDR2 SQIVND (reference sequence). The length of the CDR3 is 14 residues. The CDR3 region is CASRASGSKNIQYF. CDR3 nucleotides: TGTGCCAGTCGAGCATCGGGGTCCAAAAACATTCAGTACTTC.

This sequence joins TRBV18 and TRBJ2-2; 7 bases are shared with TRBD2. V gave up 6 bases and J gave up 1 base; unmatched junction bases: 2. The CDR3 is 14 amino acids. Germline V gene lookup returns CDR1 KGHSH and CDR2 LQKENI. The CDR3 nucleotides read TGTGCCAGCTCTACTAGCGAGAACACCGGGGAGCTGTTTTTT. Its translation: CASSTSENTGELFF.

This clone was seen a few times. The chain carries TRBV20-1 and TRBJ2-7; no definite D call. The germline CDR1 and CDR2 sequences are DFQATT and SNEGSKA (reference sequence). V lost 3 bases and J 5 bases, leaving 5 bases between the germline ends. The CDR3 loop spans 10 amino acids. The CDR3 is CSARIHEQYV. CDR3 DNA: TGCAGTGCTAGGATTCACGAGCAGTACGTC.

This clone was seen a few times. The V and J genes are TRBV27 and TRBJ2-1; 11 positions agree with TRBD2. V was clipped by 4 bases and J by 2 bases; unmatched bases: 10. Per germline, CDR1 MNHEY and CDR2 SMNVEV (reference sequence). The CDR3 extends over 18 amino acids. The CDR3 DNA sequence: TGTGCCAGCAGTTCCTCCGGACTAGCGGGCCTTACCTACAATGAGCAGTTCTTC. It yields the protein CASSSSGLAGLTYNEQFF.

This clone was detected only a few times. The V gene is TRBV15, the J gene TRBJ2-1; D gene uncertain. From germline, CDR1 is LNHNV and CDR2 YYDKDF (reference sequence). This CDR3 has 18 residues. Between the trimmed V and J ends, which lost 0 bases and 5 bases, there was a span of 20 bases. DNA for the CDR3: TGTGCCACCAGCAGAGAGGCCCTTCTAATCGGCAGGAACAATGAGCAGTTCTTC. This codes for CATSREALLIGRNNEQFF.

The chain combines TRBV5-1 with TRBJ2-1; D unresolved. V was cut by 2 bases and J by 6 bases, with 9 bases left in between. The CDR3 loop spans 13 amino acids. CDR1 SGHRS and CDR2 YFSETQ come from the germline V gene. The CDR3 bases are TGCGCCAGCAGCTTAAGCGTTGGCAATGAGCAGTTCTTC. It translates to CASSLSVGNEQFF.

This clone turned up a few times. The gene calls are TRBV7-9 and TRBJ2-3, with D maybe TRBD1 (5 bases). Germline loops: CDR1 SEHNR, CDR2 FQNEAQ (reference sequence). The CDR3 length is 13 residues. V shed 10 bases and J shed 1 base, with 12 bases lying between them. The CDR3 spells CAIGPRGTDTQYF. Here the CDR3 DNA reads TGTGCCATCGGGCCCAGGGGCACAGATACGCAGTATTTT.

This clone was found a few times. This chain uses TRBV30 with TRBJ1-2, with D hard to call. The CDR3 has 12 amino acids. Germline lookup yields CDR1 GTSNPN and CDR2 SVGIG (reference sequence). V lost 4 bases and J lost 7, with 13 bases in between. The CDR3 DNA is TGTGCCTGGACCAACTCCAAAGGTGGCTACACCTTC. This codes for CAWTNSKGGYTF.

This rearrangement joins TRBV27 to TRBJ2-5; D remains ambiguous. The CDR3 extends over 15 amino acids. V was clipped by 7 bases and J by 4 bases, with 19 bases between them. In germline, CDR1 is MNHEY, CDR2 SMNVEV (reference sequence). DNA of the CDR3: TGTGCCAGCACCGCAGACTGGACGGGTTTAGAGACCCAGTACTTC. It is translated as CASTADWTGLETQYF.

The rearrangement uses TRBV18 and TRBJ2-5; either TRBD1 or TRBD2 may supply D (6 bases each). This CDR3 region has 15 residues. Germline V CDR1 and CDR2: KGHSH, LQKENI. V lost 1 base to trimming and J lost 2 bases, with 11 bases between them. CDR3 sequence (DNA): TGTGCCAGCTCACCACGTACGGGGGCTCAAGAGACCCAGTACTTC. Translated: CASSPRTGAQETQYF.

The chain has TRBV29-1 and TRBJ2-3; 10 positions agree with TRBD1. Germline CDR1 reads SQVTM; CDR2 reads ANQGSEA. The CDR3 runs to 15 residues. The V segment lost 3 bases and the J segment 5 bases; nucleotides outside the gene matches: 8. The CDR3 sequence: CSVERVTGGGDTQYF. The CDR3 DNA reads as TGCAGCGTTGAGCGAGTGACAGGGGGCGGAGATACGCAGTATTTT.

The chain recombines TRBV14 with TRBJ1-1; TRBD1 matches 8 bases. J gave up 2 bases and V 0 bases, and 11 bases lay outside the gene matches. This CDR3 region has 18 residues. Germline CDR1 reads SGHDN; CDR2 reads FVKESK. Here the CDR3 reads CASSQDLFQGARNTEAFF. The CDR3 region has the DNA TGTGCCAGCAGCCAAGATCTCTTCCAGGGGGCTAGAAACACTGAAGCTTTCTTT.

The chain carries TRBV19 and TRBJ2-2; D unclear. V was clipped by 8 bases and J by 0 bases, with 10 bases between them. Germline V gene sequence: CDR1 LNHDA, CDR2 SQIVND (reference sequence). This CDR3 region has 14 residues. The CDR3 nucleotides are TGTGCCAGTGGGCCCTTTTCGAACACCGGGGAGCTGTTTTTT. Protein: CASGPFSNTGELFF.

The sample holds a few counts of this clone. The chain employs TRBV4-3 and TRBJ1-2; no clear D gene. CDR1 and CDR2 from the germline V gene are LGHNA and YSLEER. This CDR3 contains 13 residues. V shed 0 bases and J shed 4 bases, with 6 bases lying between them. The CDR3 DNA follows: TGCGCCAGCAGCCAAGAGGTAGCCTATGGCTACACCTTC. Encoded protein: CASSQEVAYGYTF.

A few counts support this clone. The CDR3 region has the DNA TGTGCCAGCAGCCTCAGGGAAGGGGGAAACTACGAGCAGTACTTC. As protein: CASSLREGGNYEQYF. This chain uses TRBV7-9 with TRBJ2-7; perhaps TRBD1 as D (6 bases). V dropped 5 bases and J dropped 3 bases, with 17 bases sitting between them. The V gene's germline CDR1 is SEHNR and CDR2 FQNEAQ (reference sequence). This CDR3 comprises 15 residues.

This clone occurred many times. The J gene is TRBJ2-1, the V gene TRBV29-1; 7 bases agree with TRBD2. The CDR3 consists of 14 residues. The V gene end was trimmed by 5 bases and the J gene end by 1 base; junction bases not matched to a gene: 5. Germline CDR1 is SQVTM and CDR2 is ANQGSEA. The CDR3 sequence: CSVRSGTSYNEQFF. In DNA form, the CDR3 reads TGCAGCGTTCGCAGCGGGACTTCCTACAATGAGCAGTTCTTC.

In this sample, this clone turned up a few times. The chain links TRBV7-9 to TRBJ2-1; D is unresolved. The germline CDR1 and CDR2 sequences are SEHNR and FQNEAQ (reference sequence). The CDR3 spans 13 residues. Trimming left V 5 bases short and J 8 bases short, with 13 bases between. The DNA of the CDR3 is TGTGCCAGCAGCCATGATGCCGTGGATGAGCAGTTCTTC. Its protein is CASSHDAVDEQFF.

The V gene is TRBV5-1, the J gene TRBJ2-1; D remains ambiguous. This CDR3 comprises 15 residues. Germline lookup yields CDR1 SGHRS and CDR2 YFSETQ. The V end was cut by 0 bases, the J end by 1 base, with 8 bases between. CDR3 coding DNA: TGCGCCAGCAGCTTGGTTGGCGAATCCTACAATGAGCAGTTCTTC. It encodes CASSLVGESYNEQFF.

J is TRBJ2-1 and V is TRBV15; D possibly uses TRBD1 or TRBD2 (5 bases each). The V gene's germline CDR1 is LNHNV and CDR2 YYDKDF (reference sequence). V dropped 3 bases and J dropped 6 bases, with 18 bases sitting between them. The CDR3 loop spans 16 amino acids. The CDR3 DNA reads TGTGCCACCAGCAGTCGGATGGGACCGCTTGGCAATGAGCAGTTCTTC. Translated, it gives CATSSRMGPLGNEQFF.

The genes are TRBV19 and TRBJ2-5; D uncertain. CDR1 LNHDA and CDR2 SQIVND come from the germline V gene (reference sequence). Trimming took 6 bases from V and 1 from J, leaving 9 bases between them. The CDR3 has 13 amino acids. DNA for the CDR3: TGTGCCAGTAGGTTCTCTGGCCAAGAGACCCAGTACTTC. Amino acid sequence: CASRFSGQETQYF.

The chain links TRBV7-9 to TRBJ2-7; a possible D gene is TRBD2 (6 bases). V shed 1 base and J shed 4 bases, with 14 bases lying between them. The V gene's germline CDR1 is SEHNR and CDR2 FQNEAQ (reference sequence). The CDR3 has 15 amino acids. Here the CDR3 reads CASSLVSGGVYEQYF. In DNA, the CDR3 is TGTGCCAGCAGCTTAGTAAGCGGAGGGGTGTACGAGCAGTACTTC. The full variable domain, completed using reference TRBV7-9 and TRBJ2-7, is DTGVSQNPRHKITKRGQNVTFRCDPISEHNRLYWYRQTLGQGPEFLTYFQNEAQLEKSRLLSDRFSAERPKGSFSTLEIQRTEQGDSAMYLCASSLVSGGVYEQYFGPGTRLTVT.